What follows is one T cell receptor (beta chain) and its context. This CDR3 spans 15 amino acids. The V segment lost 4 bases and the J segment 0 bases; nucleotides outside the gene matches: 6. In germline, CDR1 is SQVTM, CDR2 ANQGSEA. This entry belongs to a study of OX40 agonist ivuxolimab in advanced cancers. For the study at large: About 40% of patients had received prior checkpoint inhibitor therapy.

Sequenced by immunoSEQ multiplex PCR; TCRdb stores in-frame clones only, minus some. The sample contains around 98,000 clones, 87% of which appear only once. Here the sequenced sample was CD4+ or CD8+ T cells sorted from blood, taken in a trial of the OX40 agonist ivuxolimab. The sequence derives from an adult with an advanced solid tumor such as melanoma, head and neck, liver or kidney cancer. This rearrangement joins TRBV29-1 to TRBJ2-7; 10 positions match TRBD1. CDR3 in amino acids: CSVGGDRGFSYEQYF. The CDR3 coding sequence is TGCAGCGTTGGAGGGGACAGGGGATTCTCCTACGAGCAGTACTTC.